This TCR beta chain was identified in a study of T cell changes during pregnancy in multiple sclerosis. Produced via immunoSEQ multiplex PCR; TCRdb's table is partial and in-frame only. The sample shows approximately 52,000 clones, around 94% of them seen only once. Trimming removed 0 bases from V and 6 bases from J, with 20 bases in between. This CDR3 comprises 16 residues. Per the germline V gene, CDR1 is GTSNPN and CDR2 is SVGIG (reference sequence). This sample comprised CD4+ T cells from peripheral blood mononuclear cells, obtained in the third trimester of pregnancy. The chain couples TRBV30 to TRBJ1-2; the D is unclear. This TCR came from a female donor with multiple sclerosis, enrolled in a pregnancy study. The CDR3: CAWSVPPGLGPDGYTF. Here the CDR3 DNA reads TGTGCCTGGAGTGTACCCCCCGGGTTAGGTCCCGATGGCTACACCTTC.